This T cell receptor beta chain was recovered during a study of blood T cell repertoires in COVID-19 (dated by TCRdb to about 2020). Regarding the study in general: Collaborator samples came from the United States, Italy and Spain and covered acute and convalescent phases of COVID-19. The prospective study material was composed of cDNA or gDNA derived from T cells, B-cell-depleted T cells, or PBMCs. The dataset comprised deeply sampled blood TCRbeta repertoires from subjects exposed to, actively infected with, or recovered from COVID-19. The repertoires were made available in a free public database intended to serve as a resource for research on the immune response to SARS-CoV-2. The samples were drawn from the first 160 participants of the ongoing ImmuneRACE study and from 950 to 1,500 subjects provided by 6 global collaborators. Sample metadata almost always included a de-identified subject ID, COVID-19 status, age in years and sex. HLA class I and class II types, where available, came from metadata supplied by the sample provider rather than from assay-based typing.

The paper as a whole reports these results and caveats: The amount of clinical and demographic metadata varied by source and participant and was provided uncurated.

In this sample, this clone turned up once. Its antigen target is currently unknown. No much larger clonotype is one base removed from it; base qualities were not supplied. The collaborating institutions used their own protocols to collect whole blood in K2EDTA tubes. Collaborator samples were shipped for TCRbeta analysis as frozen whole blood, isolated PBMCs, or DNA extracted from either sample type. TCRbeta CDR3 regions were amplified from genomic DNA using the immunoSEQ Assay, a bias-controlled multiplex PCR. Per the original workflow: Nucleated cell counts per sample were estimated from amplification of reference gene primers within the assay. To quantify the absolute abundance of each unique TCRbeta CDR3 rearrangement, sequence reads were collapsed and filtered. For each sample, productive Simpson clonality was calculated as the square root of Simpson's diversity index across productive rearrangements. TCRdb stores this immuneACCESS table with in-frame sequences only. Part of the clones is absent; in the studies checked, under half of the shortfall reflects unresolved V genes, and no reason is known for the rest. V and J calls plus clone size are reproduced from that table; the DNA served to infer D and trimming. The table for this sample lists tens of thousands of clones; around 90% of them were counted only once. The top ten clones comprise around 1.3% of the sample.

Reading the germline V gene gives CDR1 SGHNT and CDR2 YENEEA. V ends up 2 bases short and J 13 bases short, with an unmatched junction base count of 5. The CDR3 runs 13 residues from the cysteine to the phenylalanine. Only the CDR3 DNA stays, 39 bases, in frame from base 1. The sequenced sample consisted of peripheral blood. The clonotype comes from a man aged 55 to 70 with acute or convalescent COVID-19. Recombination linked TRBV11-3 to TRBJ1-6; 7 junctional bases match TRBD1. For the CDR3, the sequence is CASSLTGDSPLHF. The DNA reads TGTGCCAGCAGCTTAACAGGGGACTCGCCCCTCCACTTT. Where the CDR3 stops, the reference TRBV11-3 and TRBJ1-6 genes take over; the full variable domain is EAGVVQSPRYKIIEKKQPVAFWCNPISGHNTLYWYLQNLGQGPELLIRYENEEAVDDSQLPKDRFSAERLKGVDSTLKIQPAELGDSAVYLCASSLTGDSPLHFGNGTRLTVT.